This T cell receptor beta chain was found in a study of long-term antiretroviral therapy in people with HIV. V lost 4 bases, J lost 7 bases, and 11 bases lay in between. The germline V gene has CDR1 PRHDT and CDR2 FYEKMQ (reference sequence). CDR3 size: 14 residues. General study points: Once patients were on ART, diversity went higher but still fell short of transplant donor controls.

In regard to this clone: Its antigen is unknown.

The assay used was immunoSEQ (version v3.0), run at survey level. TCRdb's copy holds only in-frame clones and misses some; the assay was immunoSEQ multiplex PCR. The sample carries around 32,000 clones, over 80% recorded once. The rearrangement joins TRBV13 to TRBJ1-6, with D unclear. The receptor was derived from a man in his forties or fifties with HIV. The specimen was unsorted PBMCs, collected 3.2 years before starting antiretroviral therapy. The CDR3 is CASSSGRANSPLHF. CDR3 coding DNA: TGTGCCAGCAGCTCCGGACGGGCGAATTCACCCCTCCACTTT.